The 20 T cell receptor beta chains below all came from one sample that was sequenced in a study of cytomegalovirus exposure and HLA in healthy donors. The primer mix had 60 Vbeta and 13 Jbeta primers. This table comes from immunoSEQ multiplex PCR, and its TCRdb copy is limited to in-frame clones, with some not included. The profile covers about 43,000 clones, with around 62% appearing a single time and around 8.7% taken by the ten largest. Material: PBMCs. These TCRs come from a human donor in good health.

The CDR3 coding sequence is TGTGCCAGCGCCCAGGGACTGAACTACGAGCAGTACTTC. It yields the protein CASAQGLNYEQYF. The chain recombines TRBV27 with TRBJ2-7; perhaps TRBD2 as D (6 bases). The V and J ends lost 8 bases and 3 bases respectively, with 14 bases between them. CDR3 size: 13 residues. Germline CDR1 and CDR2: MNHEY and SMNVEV (reference sequence).

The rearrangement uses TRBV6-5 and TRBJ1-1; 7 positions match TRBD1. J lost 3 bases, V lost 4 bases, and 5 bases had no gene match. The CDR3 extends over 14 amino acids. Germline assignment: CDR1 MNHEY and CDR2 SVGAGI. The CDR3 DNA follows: TGTGCCAGCAGTTGGGACAGTTTGGACACTGAAGCTTTCTTT. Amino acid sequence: CASSWDSLDTEAFF.

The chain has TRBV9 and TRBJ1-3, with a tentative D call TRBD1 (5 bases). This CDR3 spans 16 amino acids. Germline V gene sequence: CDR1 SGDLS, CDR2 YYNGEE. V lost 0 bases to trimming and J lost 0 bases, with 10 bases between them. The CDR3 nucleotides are TGTGCCAGCAGCGTAGATGACAGTTACTCTGGAAACACCATATATTTT. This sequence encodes CASSVDDSYSGNTIYF.

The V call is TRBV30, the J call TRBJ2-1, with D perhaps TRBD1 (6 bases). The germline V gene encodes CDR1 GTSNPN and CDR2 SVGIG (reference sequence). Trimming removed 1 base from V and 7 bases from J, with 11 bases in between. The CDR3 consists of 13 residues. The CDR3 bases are TGTGCCTGGAGTGATAACAGGGTGAATGAGCAGTTCTTC. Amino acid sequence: CAWSDNRVNEQFF.

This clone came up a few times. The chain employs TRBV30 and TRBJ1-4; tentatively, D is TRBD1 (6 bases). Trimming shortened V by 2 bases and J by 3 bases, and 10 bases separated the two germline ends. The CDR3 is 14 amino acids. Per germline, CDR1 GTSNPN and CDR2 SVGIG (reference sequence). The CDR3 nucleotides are TGTGCCTGGAGTACAGGGAGATCTAATGAAAAACTGTTTTTT. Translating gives CAWSTGRSNEKLFF.

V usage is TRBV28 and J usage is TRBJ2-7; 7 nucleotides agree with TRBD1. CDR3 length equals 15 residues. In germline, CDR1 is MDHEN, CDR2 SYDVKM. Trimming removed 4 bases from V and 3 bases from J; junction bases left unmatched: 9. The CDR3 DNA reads TGTGCCAGCAGTTCAATGGGGACAGATAACTACGAGCAGTACTTC. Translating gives CASSSMGTDNYEQYF.

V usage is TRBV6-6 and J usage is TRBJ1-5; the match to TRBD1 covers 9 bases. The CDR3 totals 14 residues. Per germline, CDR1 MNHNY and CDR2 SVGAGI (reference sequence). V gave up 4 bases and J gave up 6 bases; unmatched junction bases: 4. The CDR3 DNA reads TGTGCCAGCAGTTCCCCGGACAGGGGTCAGCCCCAGCATTTT. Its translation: CASSSPDRGQPQHF.

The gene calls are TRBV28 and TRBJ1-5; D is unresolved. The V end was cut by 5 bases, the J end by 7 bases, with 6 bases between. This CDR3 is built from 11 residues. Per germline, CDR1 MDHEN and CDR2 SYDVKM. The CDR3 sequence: CASSREQPQHF. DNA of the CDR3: TGTGCCAGCAGTCGGGAACAGCCCCAGCATTTT.

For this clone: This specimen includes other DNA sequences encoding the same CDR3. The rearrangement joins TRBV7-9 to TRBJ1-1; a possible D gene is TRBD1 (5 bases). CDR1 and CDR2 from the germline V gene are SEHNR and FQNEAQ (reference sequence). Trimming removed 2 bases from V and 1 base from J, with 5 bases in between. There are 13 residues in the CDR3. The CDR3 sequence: CASSLQGNTEAFF. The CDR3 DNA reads TGTGCCAGCAGCTTACAGGGGAACACTGAAGCTTTCTTT.

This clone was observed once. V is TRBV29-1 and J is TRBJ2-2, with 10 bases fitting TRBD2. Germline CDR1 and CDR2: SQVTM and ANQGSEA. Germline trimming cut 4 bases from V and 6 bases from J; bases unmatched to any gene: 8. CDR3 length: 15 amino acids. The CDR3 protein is CSVVQAGGPSGELFF. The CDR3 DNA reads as TGCAGCGTTGTCCAAGCGGGGGGGCCGTCCGGGGAGCTGTTTTTT.

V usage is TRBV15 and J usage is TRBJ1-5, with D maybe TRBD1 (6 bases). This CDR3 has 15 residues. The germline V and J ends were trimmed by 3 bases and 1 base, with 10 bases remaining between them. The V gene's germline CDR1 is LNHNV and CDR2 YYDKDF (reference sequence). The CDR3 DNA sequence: TGTGCCACCAGCAGCTTACAGGGAAGCAATCAGCCCCAGCATTTT. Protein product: CATSSLQGSNQPQHF.

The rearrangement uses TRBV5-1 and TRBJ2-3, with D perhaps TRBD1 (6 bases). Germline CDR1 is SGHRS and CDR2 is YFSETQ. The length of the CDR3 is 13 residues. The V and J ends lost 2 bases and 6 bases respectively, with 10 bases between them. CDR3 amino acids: CASSLQGFDTQYF. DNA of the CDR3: TGCGCCAGCAGCTTACAGGGATTTGATACGCAGTATTTT.

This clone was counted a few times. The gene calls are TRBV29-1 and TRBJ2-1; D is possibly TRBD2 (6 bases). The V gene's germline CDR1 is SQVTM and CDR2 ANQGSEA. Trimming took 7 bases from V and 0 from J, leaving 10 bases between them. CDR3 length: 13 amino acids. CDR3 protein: CSAASDSYNEQFF. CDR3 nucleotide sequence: TGCAGCGCGGCTAGCGACTCCTACAATGAGCAGTTCTTC.

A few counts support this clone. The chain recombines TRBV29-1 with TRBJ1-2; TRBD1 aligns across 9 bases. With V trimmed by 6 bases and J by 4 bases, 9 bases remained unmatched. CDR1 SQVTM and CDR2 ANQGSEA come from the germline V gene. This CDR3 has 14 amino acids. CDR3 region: CSVPGDRDGYGYTF. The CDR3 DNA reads TGCAGCGTCCCGGGGGACAGGGATGGCTATGGCTACACCTTC.

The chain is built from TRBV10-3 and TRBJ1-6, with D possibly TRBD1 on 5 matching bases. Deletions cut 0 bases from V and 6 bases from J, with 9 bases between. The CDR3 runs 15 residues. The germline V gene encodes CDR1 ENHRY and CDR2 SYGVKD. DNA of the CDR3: TGTGCCATCAGTGAGTCTTCTCAGGGTAATTCACCCCTCCACTTT. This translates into CAISESSQGNSPLHF.

CDR3 amino acids: CASSQPRQGAGSYEQYF. The CDR3 DNA reads TGCGCCAGCAGCCAGCCCAGACAGGGGGCCGGATCCTACGAGCAGTACTTC. The chain carries TRBV4-1 and TRBJ2-7; 10 bases fit TRBD1. Germline assignment: CDR1 MGHRA and CDR2 YSYEKL. V dropped 3 bases and J dropped 1; count of bases not matched to a gene: 9. The CDR3 is 17 residues long.

The CDR3 loop is CASSPDRGGQPQHF. As DNA, the CDR3 is TGCGCCAGCAGCCCGGACAGGGGAGGTCAGCCCCAGCATTTT. The genes are TRBV5-1 and TRBJ1-5, with 9 bases fitting TRBD1. Looked up from germline, CDR1 is SGHRS and CDR2 is YFSETQ. V shed 4 bases, J shed 6 bases, and the junction held 5 bases outside the gene matches. CDR3 length: 14 residues.

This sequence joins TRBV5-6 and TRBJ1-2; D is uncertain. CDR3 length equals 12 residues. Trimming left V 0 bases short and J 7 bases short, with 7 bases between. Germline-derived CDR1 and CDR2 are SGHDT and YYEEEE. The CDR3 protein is CASSLGGPGYTF. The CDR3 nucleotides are TGTGCCAGCAGCTTGGGTGGGCCTGGCTACACCTTC.

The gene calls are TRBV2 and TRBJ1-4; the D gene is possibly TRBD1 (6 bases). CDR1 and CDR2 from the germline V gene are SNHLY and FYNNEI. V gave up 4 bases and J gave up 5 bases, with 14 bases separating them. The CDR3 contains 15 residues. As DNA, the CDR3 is TGTGCCAGCAGTGTACGGGGACATCTGAATGAAAAACTGTTTTTT. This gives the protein CASSVRGHLNEKLFF.

CDR3 in amino acids: CASIGQTNYEQYF. The CDR3 nucleotides read TGTGCCAGCATAGGACAGACAAACTACGAGCAGTACTTC. This chain joins TRBV2 and TRBJ2-7; D may be TRBD1 (6 bases). This CDR3 has 13 amino acids. Trimming removed 7 bases at V and 3 bases at J, with 13 bases between. Germline CDR1 is SNHLY and CDR2 is FYNNEI.